Described below is a single TCR beta chain sequence and its context. These data belong to a study of cytomegalovirus exposure and HLA in healthy donors. The V end was cut by 1 base, the J end by 0 bases, with 4 bases between. Germline V lookup: CDR1 SGHAT, CDR2 FQNNGV. CDR3 length: 14 amino acids. A multiplex PCR was run with 60 Vbeta primers and 13 Jbeta primers. Produced via immunoSEQ multiplex PCR; TCRdb's table is partial and in-frame only. Among about 62,000 clones, around 87% were seen once, and the ten largest hold more than 1.4%. The chain links TRBV11-2 to TRBJ1-5; D gene ambiguous. The TCR was taken from a man younger than 35 in good health and CMV-seronegative. The sample consisted of PBMCs. The CDR3 reads CASSLGHSNQPQHF. The CDR3 region has the DNA TGTGCCAGCAGCTTAGGGCATAGCAATCAGCCCCAGCATTTT.